This TCR beta chain emerged from a study of cytomegalovirus exposure and HLA in healthy donors. Regarding the study as a whole: A cluster of highly shared sequence variants was likely a sequencing artifact. A previous analysis found most TCR beta V segments productive roughly 87% or roughly 30% of the time. According to a later analysis, donors in an Asian-associated ancestry cluster reportedly had fewer N-insertions than the approximately 730-donor mean. The sole available immune exposure information was CMV serostatus.

This clone was recorded a few times. Antigen specificity is unknown. The PCR had 60 Vbeta and 13 Jbeta primers. Only in-frame clones appear in the TCRdb table, and some are missing; sequencing was by immunoSEQ multiplex PCR. In the table there are 170,000 or so clones, about four fifths of which are singletons. There are 17 residues in the CDR3. V trimming: 2 bases; J trimming: 0 bases; junction bases outside the gene matches: 7. Germline assignment: CDR1 WNHNN and CDR2 SYGVQD (reference sequence). Material for sequencing was PBMCs. The rearrangement uses TRBV10-1 and TRBJ2-3; 8 bases agree with TRBD2. This TCR was sampled from a boy under 10 years old in good health and CMV-seronegative. The CDR3 loop is CASSESGSPTSTDTQYF. CDR3 sequence (DNA): TGCGCCAGCAGTGAGAGCGGGAGCCCCACTAGCACAGATACGCAGTATTTT.